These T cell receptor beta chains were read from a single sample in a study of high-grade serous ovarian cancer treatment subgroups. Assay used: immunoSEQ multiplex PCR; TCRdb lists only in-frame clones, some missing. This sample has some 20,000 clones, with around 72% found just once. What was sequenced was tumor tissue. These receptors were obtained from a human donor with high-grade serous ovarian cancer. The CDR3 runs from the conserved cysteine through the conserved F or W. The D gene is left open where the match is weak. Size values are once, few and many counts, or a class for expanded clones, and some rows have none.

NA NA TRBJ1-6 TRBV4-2 TGTGCCAGCAGCGACCCAACCACTTCACCCCTCCACTTT CASSDPTTSPLHF
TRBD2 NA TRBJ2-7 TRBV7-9 TGTGCCAGCGGCAGACCTAGCGGATTCAAATACGAGCAGTACTTC CASGRPSGFKYEQYF
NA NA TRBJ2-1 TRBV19 TGTGCCAGTAGTACGGAAGCGGATGAGCAGTTCTTC CASSTEADEQFF
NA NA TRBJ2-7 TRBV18 TGTGCCAGCTCACCCGACACTACTTACGAGCAGTACTTC CASSPDTTYEQYF
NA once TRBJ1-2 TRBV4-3 TGCGCCAGCAGCCTCAGGGGCCGGGGTCGGGATGGCTACACCTTC CASSLRGRGRDGYTF
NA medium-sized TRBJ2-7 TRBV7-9 TGTGCCAGCAGCCTCGGGGTGGGCGAGCAGTACTTC CASSLGVGEQYF
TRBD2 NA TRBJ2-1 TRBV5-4 TGTGCCAGCAGCGCGCCCCTGAGCGGGAGGCGGGATGAGCAGTTCTTC CASSAPLSGRRDEQFF
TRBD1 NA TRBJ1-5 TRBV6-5 TGTGCCAGCAGTTCCGGGACAGGGGCAAATCAGCCCCAGCATTTT CASSSGTGANQPQHF
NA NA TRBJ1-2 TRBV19 TGTGCCAGTAGTATCGGACTGGATTATGGCTACACCTTC CASSIGLDYGYTF
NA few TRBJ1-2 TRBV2 TGTGCCAGCAAGAGGACAGCCTATGGCTACACCTTC CASKRTAYGYTF
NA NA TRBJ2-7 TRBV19 TGTGCCAGTAGTTCCTCCTACGAGCAGTACTTC CASSSSYEQYF
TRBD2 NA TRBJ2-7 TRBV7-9 TGTGCCAGCAGCCGGCCTCTAGCGGGAGTCTACGAGCAGTACTTC CASSRPLAGVYEQYF
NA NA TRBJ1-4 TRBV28 TGTGCCAGCAGCCCCCTAACGGGGGAAAAACTGTTTTTT CASSPLTGEKLFF
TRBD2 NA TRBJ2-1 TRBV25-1 TGTGCCAGCAGGAAGTGGGGAGCGGGAGTCCCTGAGCAGTTCTTC CASRKWGAGVPEQFF
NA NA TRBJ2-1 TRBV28 TGTGCCAGCAGTTTTCGCGTCCCGGATGAGCAGTTCTTC CASSFRVPDEQFF
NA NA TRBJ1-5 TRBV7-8 TGTGCCAGCACCTCGAGGAGGGGGAACCAGCCCCAGCATTTT CASTSRRGNQPQHF
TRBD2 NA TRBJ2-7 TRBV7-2 TGTGCCAGCAGACCACCAGGTCGGGGGGGCAACGAGCAGTACTTC CASRPPGRGGNEQYF
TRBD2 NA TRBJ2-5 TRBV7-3 TGTGCCAGCAGCCCGGGACTAGGGGGGAGAGAGACCCAGTACTTC CASSPGLGGRETQYF
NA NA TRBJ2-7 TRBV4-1 TGCGCCAGCAGCCTACTAAGCATAACTTCCCACTACGAGCAGTACTTC CASSLLSITSHYEQYF
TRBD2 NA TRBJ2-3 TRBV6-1 TGTGCCAGCGGTTGGACTAGCGGGAGTGGTGATACGCAGTATTTT CASGWTSGSGDTQYF
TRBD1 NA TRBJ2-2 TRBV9 TGTGCCAGCAGCGGACTGGACAGGGGGCGCCGAACCGGGGAGCTGTTTTTT CASSGLDRGRRTGELFF
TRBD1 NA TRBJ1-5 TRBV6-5 TGTGCCAGCAGTGTACAGGGGCGACATGGGGCCCAGCATTTT CASSVQGRHGAQHF
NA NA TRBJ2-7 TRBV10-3 TGTGCCATCAGGACGGACGGTTTCGAGCAGTACTTC CAIRTDGFEQYF
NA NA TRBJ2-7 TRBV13 TGTGCCAGCAGCTTAAGGGGGAGCAGGTACGAGCAGTACTTC CASSLRGSRYEQYF
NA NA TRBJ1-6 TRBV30 TGTGCCTGGAGCCGTCCAAATTCACCCCTCCACTTT CAWSRPNSPLHF
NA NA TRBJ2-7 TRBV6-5 TGTGCCAGCAGTTACTCGTGGGGCGCCCCCTACGAGCAGTACTTC CASSYSWGAPYEQYF
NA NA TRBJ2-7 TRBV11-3 TGTGCCAGCAGCAGCTGGAGTTCCGGGCACGAGCAGTACTTC CASSSWSSGHEQYF
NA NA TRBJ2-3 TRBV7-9 TGTGCCAGCAGCTTAGTCGTGAACGCAGATACGCAGTATTTT CASSLVVNADTQYF
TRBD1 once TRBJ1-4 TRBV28 TGTGCCAGCAGTTTGACAGGGGGCGGAAATTCCGGCAAACTGTTTTTT CASSLTGGGNSGKLFF
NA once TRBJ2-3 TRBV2 TGTGCCAGCAAACGGGAGACAGATACGCAGTATTTT CASKRETDTQYF
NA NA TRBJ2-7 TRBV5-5 TGTGCCAGCAGCTTGGAAAGGGCAGGGGTCTACGAGCAGTACTTC CASSLERAGVYEQYF
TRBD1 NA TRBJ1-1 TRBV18 TGTGCCAGCTCACCAGGGTCAGGGGGCACTGAAGCTTTCTTT CASSPGSGGTEAFF
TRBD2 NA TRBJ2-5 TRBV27 TGTGCCAGCAGTTTTCGACTAGCGGGAGCACTGGAAGAGACCCAGTACTTC CASSFRLAGALEETQYF
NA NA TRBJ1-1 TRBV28 TGTGCCAGCAGTTTGGACACTGAAGCTTTCTTT CASSLDTEAFF
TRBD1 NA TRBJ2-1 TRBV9 TGTGCCAGCAGCGTGACGACCGGGACAGAGTACAATGAGCAGTTCTTC CASSVTTGTEYNEQFF
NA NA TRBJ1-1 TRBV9 TGTGCCAGCAGCGTAGGCAGCAGCTCAAAAGCTTTCTTT CASSVGSSSKAFF
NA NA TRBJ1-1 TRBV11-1 TGTGCCAGCAGCCCTACGCGGGGCACTGAAGCTTTCTTT CASSPTRGTEAFF
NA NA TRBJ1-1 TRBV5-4 TGTGCCAGCAGCCAGGACCCCCGGGGTTCCGAAGCTTTCTTT CASSQDPRGSEAFF
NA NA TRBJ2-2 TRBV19 TGTGCCTCCAAGGCGCAGGGGCACACCGGGGAGCTGTTTTTT CASKAQGHTGELFF
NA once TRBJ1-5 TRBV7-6 TGTGCCAGCAGCTTTCCAGGGCAGCCCCAGCATTTT CASSFPGQPQHF
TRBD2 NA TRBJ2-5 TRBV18 TGTGCCAGCTCACCCCGACTAGCGGGAGGACCGTACCAAGAGACCCAGTACTTC CASSPRLAGGPYQETQYF